This T cell receptor beta chain emerged from a study of blood T cells in healthy people across ages. Trimming at V came to 7 bases and at J to 4 bases, leaving 6 bases not matched to a gene. In germline, CDR1 is SQVTM, CDR2 ANQGSEA. This CDR3 has 13 amino acids. This clonotype showed up many times. PCR was performed a second time for roughly 7 to 11 cycles using a sample-barcoded 5' primer and a J-beta primer mix. Each CDR3 protein is one row after TCRdb ran MiXCR on the 5' RACE reads. The table includes around 650,000 distinct CDR3 sequences, roughly 41% detected once. The J gene is TRBJ2-3, the V gene TRBV29-1; 9 bases fit TRBD1. Sequencing was carried out using blood. The TCR comes from an elderly man in good health. CDR3 sequence reads: CSGDRGVADTQYF. The CDR3, as DNA: TGCAGCGGAGACAGGGGGGTTGCAGATACGCAGTATTTT.